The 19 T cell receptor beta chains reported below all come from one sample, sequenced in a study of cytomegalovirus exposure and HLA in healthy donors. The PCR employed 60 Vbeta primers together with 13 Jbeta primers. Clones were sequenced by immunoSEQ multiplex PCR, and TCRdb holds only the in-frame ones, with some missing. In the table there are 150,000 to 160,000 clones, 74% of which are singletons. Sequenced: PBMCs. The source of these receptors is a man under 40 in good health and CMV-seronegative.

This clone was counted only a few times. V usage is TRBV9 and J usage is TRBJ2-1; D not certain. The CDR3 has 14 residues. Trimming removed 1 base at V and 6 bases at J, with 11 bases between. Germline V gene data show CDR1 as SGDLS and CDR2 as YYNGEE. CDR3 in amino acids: CASSVQVVSNEQFF. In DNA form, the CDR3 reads TGTGCCAGCAGCGTACAGGTAGTTAGCAATGAGCAGTTCTTC. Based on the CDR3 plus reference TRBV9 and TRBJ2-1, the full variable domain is DSGVTQTPKHLITATGQRVTLRCSPRSGDLSVYWYQQSLDQGLQFLIQYYNGEERAKGNILERFSAQQFPDLHSELNLSSLELGDSALYFCASSVQVVSNEQFFGPGTRLTVL.

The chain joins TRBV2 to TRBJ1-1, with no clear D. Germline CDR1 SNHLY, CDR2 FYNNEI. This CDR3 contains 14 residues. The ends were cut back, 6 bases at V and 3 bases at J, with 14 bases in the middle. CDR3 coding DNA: TGTGCCAGCAGCGAGACTCCGGTTTACACTGAAGCTTTCTTT. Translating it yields CASSETPVYTEAFF. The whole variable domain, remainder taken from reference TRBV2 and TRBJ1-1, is EPEVTQTPSHQVTQMGQEVILRCVPISNHLYFYWYRQILGQKVEFLVSFYNNEISEKSEIFDDQFSVERPDGSNFTLKIRSTKLEDSAMYFCASSETPVYTEAFFGQGTRLTVV.

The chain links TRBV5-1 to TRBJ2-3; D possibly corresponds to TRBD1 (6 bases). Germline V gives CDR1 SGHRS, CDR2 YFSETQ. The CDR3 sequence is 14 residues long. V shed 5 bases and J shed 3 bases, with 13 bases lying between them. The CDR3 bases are TGCGCCAGCAGTTGGAGGACAGTTACAGATACGCAGTATTTT. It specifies CASSWRTVTDTQYF.

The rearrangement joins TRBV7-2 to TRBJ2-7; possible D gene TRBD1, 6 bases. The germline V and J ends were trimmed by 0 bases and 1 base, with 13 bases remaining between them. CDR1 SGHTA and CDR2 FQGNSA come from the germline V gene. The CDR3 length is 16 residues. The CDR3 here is CASSLAVGRGSYEQYF. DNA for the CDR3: TGTGCCAGCAGCTTAGCGGTCGGCAGGGGATCCTACGAGCAGTACTTC.

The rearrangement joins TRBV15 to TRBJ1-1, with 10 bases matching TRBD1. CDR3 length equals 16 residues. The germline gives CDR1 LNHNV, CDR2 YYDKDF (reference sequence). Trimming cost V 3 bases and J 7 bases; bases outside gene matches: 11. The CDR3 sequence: CATSSAGQTGGGEAFF. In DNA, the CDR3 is TGTGCCACCAGCAGTGCGGGGCAGACAGGGGGCGGTGAAGCTTTCTTT.

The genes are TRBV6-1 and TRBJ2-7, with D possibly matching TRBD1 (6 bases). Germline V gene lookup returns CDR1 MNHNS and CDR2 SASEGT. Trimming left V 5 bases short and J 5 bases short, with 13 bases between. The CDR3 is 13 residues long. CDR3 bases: TGTGCCAGCAGTCAGAACAGGGTCCACGAGCAGTACTTC. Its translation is CASSQNRVHEQYF.

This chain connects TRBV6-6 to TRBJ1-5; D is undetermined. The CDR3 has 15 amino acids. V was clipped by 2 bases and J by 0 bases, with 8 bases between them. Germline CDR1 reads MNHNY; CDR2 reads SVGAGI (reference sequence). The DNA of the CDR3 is TGTGCCAGCAGTTACATAGGGAGTAGCAATCAGCCCCAGCATTTT. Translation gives CASSYIGSSNQPQHF.

The CDR3 nucleotides are TGCGCCAGCAGCTCGACAGGGGGGAGTGACACCATATATTTT. Its protein product is CASSSTGGSDTIYF. The gene calls are TRBV5-1 and TRBJ1-3; 9 nucleotides line up with TRBD1. Germline V gives CDR1 SGHRS, CDR2 YFSETQ. This CDR3 contains 14 residues. J lost 8 bases, V lost 3 bases, and 6 bases had no gene match.

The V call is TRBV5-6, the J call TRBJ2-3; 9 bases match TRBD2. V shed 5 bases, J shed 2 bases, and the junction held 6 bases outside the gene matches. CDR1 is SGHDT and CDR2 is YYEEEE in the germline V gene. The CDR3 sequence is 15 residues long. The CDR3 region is CASSRAGGHTDTQYF. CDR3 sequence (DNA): TGTGCCAGCAGTCGAGCGGGGGGTCACACAGATACGCAGTATTTT.

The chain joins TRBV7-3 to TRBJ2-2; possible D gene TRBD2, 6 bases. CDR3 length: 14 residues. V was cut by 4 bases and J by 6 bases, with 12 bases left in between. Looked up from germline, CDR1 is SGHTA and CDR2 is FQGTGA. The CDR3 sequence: CASSSNTSPGELFF. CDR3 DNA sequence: TGTGCCAGCAGCTCCAACACTAGCCCCGGGGAGCTGTTTTTT.

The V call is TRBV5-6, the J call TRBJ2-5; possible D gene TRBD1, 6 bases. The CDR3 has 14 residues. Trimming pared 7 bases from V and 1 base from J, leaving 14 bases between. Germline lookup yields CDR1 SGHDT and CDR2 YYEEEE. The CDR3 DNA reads TGTGCCAGCGGCGAAGGGGGTGGCCAAGAGACCCAGTACTTC. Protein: CASGEGGGQETQYF.

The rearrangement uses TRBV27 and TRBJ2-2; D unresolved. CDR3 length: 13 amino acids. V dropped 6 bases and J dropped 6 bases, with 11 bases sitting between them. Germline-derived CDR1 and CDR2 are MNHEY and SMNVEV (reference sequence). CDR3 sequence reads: CASRTSRSGELFF. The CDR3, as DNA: TGTGCCAGCAGGACCTCTAGATCCGGGGAGCTGTTTTTT.

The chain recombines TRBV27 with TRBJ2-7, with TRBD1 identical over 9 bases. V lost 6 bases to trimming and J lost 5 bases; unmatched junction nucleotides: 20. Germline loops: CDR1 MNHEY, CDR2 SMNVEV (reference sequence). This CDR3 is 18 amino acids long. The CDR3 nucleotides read TGTGCCAGCAGCTGGGCCGCATCCGGGACAGGGAAATTTCACGAGCAGTACTTC. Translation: CASSWAASGTGKFHEQYF.

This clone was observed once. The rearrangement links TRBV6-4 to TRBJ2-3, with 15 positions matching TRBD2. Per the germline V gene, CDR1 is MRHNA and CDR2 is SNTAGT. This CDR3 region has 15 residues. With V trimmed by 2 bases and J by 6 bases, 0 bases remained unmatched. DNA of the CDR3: TGTGCCAGCAGTGACGGACTAGCGGGGGGGGATACGCAGTATTTT. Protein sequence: CASSDGLAGGDTQYF.

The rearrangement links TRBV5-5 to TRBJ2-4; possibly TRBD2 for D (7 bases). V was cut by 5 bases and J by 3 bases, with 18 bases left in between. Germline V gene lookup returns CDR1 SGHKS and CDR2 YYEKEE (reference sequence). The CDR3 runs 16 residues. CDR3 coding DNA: TGTGCCAGCAGTCTCACAGGGAGGGGAGGCAAAAACATTCAGTACTTC. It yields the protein CASSLTGRGGKNIQYF.

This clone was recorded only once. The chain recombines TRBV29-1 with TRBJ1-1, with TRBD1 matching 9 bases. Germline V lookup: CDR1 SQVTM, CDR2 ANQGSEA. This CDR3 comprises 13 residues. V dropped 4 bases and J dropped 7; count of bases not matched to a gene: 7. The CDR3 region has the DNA TGCAGCGTTGTATCCGGGACAGGGTTTGAAGCTTTCTTT. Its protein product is CSVVSGTGFEAFF.

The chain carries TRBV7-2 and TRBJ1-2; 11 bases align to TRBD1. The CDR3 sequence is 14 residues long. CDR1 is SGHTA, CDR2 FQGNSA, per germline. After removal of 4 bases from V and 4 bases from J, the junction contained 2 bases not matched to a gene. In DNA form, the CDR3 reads TGTGCCAGCAGCTATGGGACAGGGGGCTATGGCTACACCTTC. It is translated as CASSYGTGGYGYTF.

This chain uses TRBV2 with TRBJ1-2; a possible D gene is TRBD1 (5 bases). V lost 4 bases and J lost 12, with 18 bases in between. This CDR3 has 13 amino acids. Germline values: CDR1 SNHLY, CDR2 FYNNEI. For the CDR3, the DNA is TGTGCCAGCAGTGTCGGCAGGGAGGGAGAAAACACCTTC. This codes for CASSVGREGENTF.

CDR3: CASTTSYEQYF. DNA of the CDR3: TGTGCCAGCACTACTAGCTACGAGCAGTACTTC. This chain uses TRBV6-1 with TRBJ2-7; D possibly corresponds to TRBD2 (5 bases). Germline V gives CDR1 MNHNS, CDR2 SASEGT. There are 11 residues in the CDR3. Trimming left V 7 bases short and J 3 bases short, with 7 bases between.